This TCR beta chain was identified in a study of HIV-infected patients and healthy controls. Study findings and constraints: Study cohorts differed slightly in age and sex, but this did not explain diversity differences. Unequal distinct sequence numbers between patients and controls complicated comparisons.

All unsorted peripheral T cells were captured because whole blood was used without fractionation. The CDR3 extends over 14 amino acids. Losses at the gene ends were 7 bases for V and 2 bases for J; bases not matched to a gene: 6. In germline, CDR1 is MDHEN, CDR2 SYDVKM. Around 500 ng RNA was reverse transcribed with alpha and beta constant-region primers. Using multiplexing indices, alpha and beta chain libraries were generated apart by chain-specific third strand synthesis. Each cDNA molecule was barcoded, and a single primer pair amplified each chain. Using its own MiXCR run on the 5' RACE reads, TCRdb lists one record per CDR3 protein. This sample yields around 18,000 distinct CDR3 sequences, of which around 9.1% are seen a single time; 2.5% to 4% belongs to the top ten. By proportion, this clonotype is medium-sized (0.01 to 0.1%). As yet, its antigen is unknown.

The chain carries TRBV28 and TRBJ2-3; 7 bases map to TRBD1. Sequenced material: blood. This receptor was identified in an adult in good health. The DNA for the CDR3 is TGTGCCAGCACCCCGGACAGGCCCACAGATACGCAGTATTTT. Translating gives CASTPDRPTDTQYF.